One sample yielded the 29 T cell receptor beta chains listed below, sequenced in a study of post-analysis software for immune sequencing data. Broader study findings: A handful of TRBV segments were significantly more frequent in patients than in controls. TRBV5-6, TRBV5-1 and TRBV20-1 were among these segments.

The TCR beta cDNA libraries carried unique molecular identifiers. Each CDR3 protein gets one entry after TCRdb re-called the PCR reads with MiXCR. The table has about 770,000 distinct CDR3 sequences, around 42% seen once. Which antigens these TCRs recognize remains unknown. The sequenced sample was blood. The receptors derive from a girl aged 5 to 17 with multiple sclerosis.

This clonotype was seen a few times. This chain links TRBV27 with TRBJ2-1, with a weak D call TRBD1 (6 bases). CDR1 MNHEY and CDR2 SMNVEV come from the germline V gene (reference sequence). This CDR3 is 15 amino acids long. Trimming took off 7 bases at V and 10 bases at J, with 23 bases between the two ends. The CDR3 region has the DNA TGTGCCAGCAACCCCGGGACATTAGCGTCGGACGAGCAGTTCTTC. It translates to CASNPGTLASDEQFF.

The chain couples TRBV30 to TRBJ1-4; 11 nucleotides line up with TRBD1. This CDR3 spans 14 amino acids. V lost 2 bases and J lost 7; bases outside the gene matches: 3. Germline V gives CDR1 GTSNPN, CDR2 SVGIG (reference sequence). The CDR3 protein is CAWSFGTGGEKLFF. The CDR3 bases are TGTGCCTGGAGTTTCGGGACAGGGGGTGAAAAACTGTTTTTT.

This rearrangement joins TRBV20-1 to TRBJ1-1; TRBD1 matches at 7 bases. Germline V gene sequence: CDR1 DFQATT, CDR2 SNEGSKA (reference sequence). This CDR3 is built from 18 residues. DNA for the CDR3: TGCAGGCCCGGGGCCGGAGTGCGAGGGGGCGCGGGGAACACTGAAGCTTTCTTT. This gives the protein CRPGAGVRGGAGNTEAFF.

This clonotype was picked up a small number of times. Mismatch with germline at one junction end may stem from a read error. CDR3 residues: CASSLASGPQDTQYF. In nucleotides, the CDR3 is TGTGCTAGCAGCTTGGCTAGCGGCCCACAGGATACGCAGTATTTT. The J gene is TRBJ2-3, the V gene TRBV7-7; 7 bases align to TRBD2. Germline assignment: CDR1 SSHAT and CDR2 FNYEAQ (reference sequence). The CDR3 extends over 15 amino acids.

This clonotype has only a few counts. The chain joins TRBV24-1 to TRBJ2-5; D is uncertain. The ends were cut back, 4 bases at V and 11 bases at J, with 16 bases in the middle. CDR3 length equals 13 residues. Germline V lookup: CDR1 KGHDR, CDR2 SFDVKD. The chain's CDR3 is CATSEDDWEEQYF. Written as DNA, the CDR3 is TGTGCCACCAGTGAGGACGACTGGGAAGAGCAGTACTTC.

V gene TRBV6-1 combines with J gene TRBJ2-1, with TRBD2 matching 14 bases. The CDR3 contains 18 residues. The V gene end was trimmed by 6 bases and the J gene end by 0 bases; junction bases not matched to a gene: 7. The germline V gene has CDR1 MNHNS and CDR2 SASEGT. The CDR3 DNA follows: TGTGCCAGCAGCCCGGGACTAGCGGGAGTTTTCTCCTACAATGAGCAGTTCTTC. This encodes CASSPGLAGVFSYNEQFF.

V is TRBV6-1 and J is TRBJ2-4; 11 nucleotides align to TRBD2. Losses at the gene ends were 6 bases for V and 0 bases for J; bases not matched to a gene: 4. The CDR3 contains 16 residues. CDR1 and CDR2 (germline): MNHNS, SASEGT. Here the CDR3 reads CASRGGLAVAKNIQYF. The CDR3 DNA sequence: TGTGCCAGCAGGGGGGGACTAGCGGTAGCCAAAAACATTCAGTACTTC.

J is TRBJ2-1 and V is TRBV10-3, with TRBD2 as a possible D gene (5 bases). V was pared by 11 bases and J by 9 bases, with 14 bases between. This CDR3 has 11 amino acids. Germline V gene lookup returns CDR1 ENHRY and CDR2 SYGVKD. The CDR3 DNA reads TGTGCCTCGGAGGATAACGCTGAGCAGTTCTTC. Protein sequence: CASEDNAEQFF.

This clonotype was observed a few times. This chain links TRBV6-6 with TRBJ2-7, with 9 bases lining up with TRBD2. The end of the DNA aligns better with TRBJ2-5, so the J call may be wrong. The CDR3 extends over 15 amino acids. From germline, CDR1 is MNHNY and CDR2 SVGAGI (reference sequence). The CDR3 DNA is TGTGCCAGCACCCCCGGGGTAGCGGGAGATGAGACCCAGTACTTC. Amino acid sequence: CASTPGVAGDETQYF.

This clonotype was detected a few times. J is TRBJ2-5 and V is TRBV4-2; the match to TRBD2 covers 8 bases. This CDR3 is built from 17 residues. J was trimmed by 3 bases and V by 0 bases; bases with no gene match: 9. CDR1 is LGHNA and CDR2 is YNFKEQ in the germline V gene. CDR3 DNA: TGTGCCAGCAGCCAAGATTTGGCGGCGGGGGGTAAAGAGACCCAGTACTTC. Translating gives CASSQDLAAGGKETQYF.

This clonotype occurred once. The J gene is TRBJ1-5, the V gene TRBV28; D may be TRBD1 (6 bases). Germline V gives CDR1 MDHEN, CDR2 SYDVKM. Trimming removed 3 bases at V and 5 bases at J, with 11 bases between. CDR3 length: 14 residues. The CDR3 DNA reads as TGTGCCAGCAGTTTTGGCAGGGGACATCAGCCCCAGCATTTT. This encodes CASSFGRGHQPQHF.

On this clonotype: It may be a read error: a sequence one base away is much more abundant. The genes are TRBV6-6 and TRBJ2-7, with D hard to call. Germline V gives CDR1 MNHNY, CDR2 SVGAGI (reference sequence). CDR3 size: 12 residues. Between the trimmed V and J ends, which lost 2 bases and 2 bases, there was a span of 4 bases. CDR3 sequence: CASSYAAYEQYF. CDR3 in DNA: TGTGCCAGCAGTTACGCGGCCTACGAGCAGTACTTC.

The rearrangement links TRBV12-3 or TRBV12-4 to TRBJ2-5; D gene unclear. TRBJ2-1 explains the end of the DNA better; the J call may be wrong. This CDR3 contains 15 residues. The CDR3 DNA is TGTGCCAGCACCCCAACCGTGGGTTCCCAAGAGACCCAGTTCTTC. Its protein product is CASTPTVGSQETQFF.

In this sample, this clonotype turned up a few times. The chain combines TRBV4-1 with TRBJ2-1; tentatively, D is TRBD2 (6 bases). The V gene lost 1 base and the J gene lost 10 bases, with 11 bases spanning the gap. From germline, CDR1 is MGHRA and CDR2 YSYEKL. The CDR3 has 13 residues. The CDR3 bases are TGCGCCAGCAGCCAAGGTCGAGGAGGGGAGCAGTTCTTC. It specifies CASSQGRGGEQFF.

In the case of this clonotype: Since the CDR3 does not end with the conserved phenylalanine or tryptophan, this likely comes from a read error. The rearrangement joins TRBV29-1 to TRBJ2-3; possible D gene TRBD1, 5 bases. The V end was cut by 3 bases, the J end by 0 bases, with 10 bases between. The CDR3 spans 14 residues. Germline V gene data show CDR1 as SQVTM and CDR2 as ANQGSEA. Written as DNA, the CDR3 is TGCAGCGTTGACAGCCGGACAAGCACAGATACGCAGTATTGT. Protein: CSVDSRTSTDTQYC.

This sequence joins TRBV20-1 and TRBJ1-5; 7 nucleotides match TRBD1. The CDR3 is 15 amino acids. V shed 4 bases, J shed 0 bases, and the junction held 6 bases outside the gene matches. The germline V gene has CDR1 DFQATT and CDR2 SNEGSKA (reference sequence). CDR3 nucleotide sequence: TGCAGTGCTATGGGGGACAGTCATAGCAATCAGCCCCAGCATTTT. It is translated as CSAMGDSHSNQPQHF.

This clonotype was detected only a few times. The junction departs from the called germline gene at one end, perhaps through a read error. This sequence joins TRBV7-7 and TRBJ2-7; D not certain. Germline assignment: CDR1 SSHAT and CDR2 FNYEAQ (reference sequence). CDR3 length: 14 residues. The chain's CDR3 is CASSLSPDHYEQYF. The DNA for the CDR3 is TGTGCTAGCAGCTTATCCCCGGATCACTACGAGCAGTACTTC.

This chain connects TRBV7-3 to TRBJ2-7, with TRBD2 identical over 11 bases. With V trimmed by 5 bases and J by 0 bases, 27 bases remained unmatched. Germline loops: CDR1 SGHTA, CDR2 FQGTGA. The CDR3 extends over 23 amino acids. The CDR3 region has the DNA TGTGCCAGCAGCACCAACCGGGATAGTAGCGGGAGGGATATCCTTATTAGCTCCTACGAGCAGTACTTC. Protein sequence: CASSTNRDSSGRDILISSYEQYF.

The chain combines TRBV5-1 with TRBJ2-7; D unresolved. The CDR3 covers 14 residues. CDR1 and CDR2 from the germline V gene are SGHRS and YFSETQ. V dropped 2 bases and J dropped 2 bases, with 11 bases sitting between them. CDR3 sequence: CASSFVGDTYEQYF. DNA of the CDR3: TGCGCCAGCAGCTTTGTCGGCGATACCTACGAGCAGTACTTC. Using reference TRBV5-1 and TRBJ2-7 for the parts outside the CDR3, the full variable domain is KAGVTQTPRYLIKTRGQQVTLSCSPISGHRSVSWYQQTPGQGLQFLFEYFSETQRNKGNFPGRFSGRQFSNSRSEMNVSTLELGDSALYLCASSFVGDTYEQYFGPGTRLTVT.

This clonotype was seen a few times. The rearrangement links TRBV10-3 to TRBJ2-7; D remains unclear. V was pared by 4 bases and J by 7 bases, with 17 bases between. The CDR3 spans 14 residues. The V gene's germline CDR1 is ENHRY and CDR2 SYGVKD. CDR3 region: CAISGQTQYNEQYF. CDR3 in DNA: TGTGCCATCAGTGGCCAGACACAGTACAATGAGCAGTACTTC.

V gene TRBV30 combines with J gene TRBJ2-1; possible D gene TRBD2, 6 bases. CDR3 length: 12 residues. CDR1 is GTSNPN, CDR2 SVGIG, per germline (reference sequence). V gave up 4 bases and J gave up 10 bases, with 14 bases separating them. The CDR3 sequence is CAWKRVGREQFF. CDR3 nucleotide sequence: TGTGCCTGGAAGCGGGTGGGAAGAGAGCAGTTCTTC.

The CDR3 coding sequence is TGTGCCAGTAGTACTAGCGGAGAGGGGGAGCAGTACTTC. As protein: CASSTSGEGEQYF. The chain employs TRBV19 and TRBJ2-7, with 7 positions matching TRBD2. This CDR3 is built from 13 residues. The germline CDR1 and CDR2 sequences are LNHDA and SQIVND (reference sequence). The trim removed 4 bases at V and 7 bases at J, leaving 7 bases unmatched. Full variable domain (outside the CDR3, taken from reference TRBV19 and TRBJ2-7): DGGITQSPKYLFRKEGQNVTLSCEQNLNHDAMYWYRQDPGQGLRLIYYSQIVNDFQKGDIAEGYSVSREKKESFPLTVTSAQKNPTAFYLCASSTSGEGEQYFGPGTRLTVT.

In this sample, this clonotype turned up a few times. The chain is built from TRBV3-1 and TRBJ2-7; 7 bases are a match to TRBD1. The CDR3 contains 16 residues. The J segment lost 6 bases and the V segment lost 4 bases, leaving 15 bases of the junction unmatched. From germline, CDR1 is LGHDT and CDR2 YNNKEL (reference sequence). The CDR3 DNA sequence: TGTGCCAGCAGCCCTTCCCTGGGACAGACTTCGGCCGAGCAGTACTTC. Protein sequence: CASSPSLGQTSAEQYF.

The chain has TRBV21-1 and TRBJ1-4. TRBV21-1 is designated a pseudogene. CDR3 length: 15 amino acids. CDR3 DNA: TGTGCCAGCCCCACCCTCGAGGCAACTAATGAAAAACTGTTTTTT. Its protein product is CASPTLEATNEKLFF.

This sequence joins TRBV12-5 and TRBJ2-1; 8 bases are a match to TRBD2. V trimming: 6 bases; J trimming: 6 bases; junction bases outside the gene matches: 7. The CDR3 loop spans 14 amino acids. Germline values: CDR1 LGHNT, CDR2 FRNRAP. Written as DNA, the CDR3 is TGTGCTAGTGGGGCGGGGGGACGGGTCAATGAGCAGTTCTTC. It yields the protein CASGAGGRVNEQFF.

This clonotype was picked up one time. The rearrangement joins TRBV7-9 to TRBJ1-1, with TRBD1 matching 8 bases. Germline values: CDR1 SEHNR, CDR2 FQNEAQ (reference sequence). This CDR3 spans 15 amino acids. V dropped 3 bases and J dropped 2; count of bases not matched to a gene: 5. The DNA of the CDR3 is TGTGCCAGCAGCTTGAGGGACAGGACAAACACTGAAGCTTTCTTT. It codes for CASSLRDRTNTEAFF.

This clonotype was seen just once. The chain has TRBV5-1 and TRBJ2-5; possibly TRBD1 for D (6 bases). Germline CDR1 SGHRS, CDR2 YFSETQ. The ends were cut back, 3 bases at V and 12 bases at J, with 15 bases in the middle. The CDR3 loop spans 12 amino acids. As DNA, the CDR3 is TGCGCCAGCAGCTCCAGGGGCTACGAGAAGTACTTC. This gives the protein CASSSRGYEKYF.

The rearrangement uses TRBV7-8 and TRBJ2-3; D might be TRBD1 or TRBD2, each matching 5 bases. The CDR3 has 16 residues. The V gene's germline CDR1 is SGHVS and CDR2 FQNEAQ. Trimming took off 5 bases at V and 5 bases at J, with 20 bases between the two ends. CDR3 loop: CASSPGTINFRDTQYF. CDR3 DNA sequence: TGTGCCAGCAGCCCCGGGACGATAAATTTCAGAGATACGCAGTATTTT.

The rearrangement joins TRBV12-3 or TRBV12-4 to TRBJ2-5, with D maybe TRBD1 (6 bases). V was shortened by 3 bases and J by 1 base, with 15 bases between the two germline ends. The CDR3 totals 16 residues. CDR3 DNA sequence: TGTGCCAGCAGTTTGGCAGGGGCGAGAACCCAAGAGACCCAGTACTTC. This encodes CASSLAGARTQETQYF.